A selection of T cell receptor beta chains follows, all from one sample in a study of CD8+ T cells in alopecia areata. Method: immunoSEQ multiplex PCR; TCRdb's copy keeps in-frame clones and lacks some. The sample contains about 160,000 clones, less than 70% of which appear only once. Source: CD4+ T cells sorted from blood, taken at week 24, from a patient treated with tofacitinib. These receptors were obtained from a human donor with alopecia areata. CDR3s include the opening cysteine and the closing phenylalanine or tryptophan.

TRBJ2-7	TRBV6-5	CASKTRRGEQYF
TRBJ1-2	TRBV19	CASRNREYGYTF
TRBJ2-2	TRBV7-7	CASSTGPDTGELFF
TRBJ1-1	TRBV25-1	CASSAPLNTEAFF
TRBJ1-1	TRBV19	CASTSPPPGHTGFF
TRBJ2-7	TRBV29-1	CSAGGYEQYF
TRBJ2-1	TRBV5-1	CASSPKTVHEQFF
TRBJ2-1	TRBV29-1	CSVEMVLAGAVNEQFF
TRBJ1-1	TRBV25-1	CASSRPPEAFF
TRBJ1-5	TRBV5-6	CASSEGRRQPQHF
TRBJ1-6	TRBV7-2	CASSPDRAYNSPLHF
TRBJ1-1	TRBV14	CASSHRTVRNTEAFF
TRBJ1-1	TRBV6-6	CASSYPARGTEAFF
TRBJ1-1	TRBV5-6	CASSSLQGPGMNTEAFF
TRBJ1-2	TRBV5-1	CASSSTGSYGYTF
TRBJ1-2	TRBV13	CASSSSPGYGYTF
TRBJ2-7	TRBV30	CAWRQRGLYEQYF
TRBJ2-3	TRBV27	CASSFGDRGADTQYF
TRBJ2-3	TRBV29-1	CSVEPGSTDTQYF
TRBJ2-5	TRBV2	CASSERETQYF
TRBJ2-3	TRBV19	CASTKTSDFTDTQYF
TRBJ1-5	TRBV19	CASSIDGYQPQHF
TRBJ2-7	TRBV6-1	CASSEGAGGPREQYF
TRBJ2-5	TRBV27	CASSQRTSNDETQYF
TRBJ1-1	TRBV15	CATSRERGDLAVAFF
TRBJ1-6	TRBV5-6	CASSLAGANSPLHF
TRBJ2-5	TRBV27	CASSASTGEGETQYF
TRBJ2-3	TRBV29-1	CSVDYRLAGAANTQYF
TRBJ1-2	TRBV30	CAWRDFRTAGVYGYTF
TRBJ1-2	TRBV2	CASTSLWDSSNYGYTF
TRBJ2-2	TRBV15	CATRDPRDTGELFF
TRBJ2-6	TRBV18	CASSPALGVGANVLTF
TRBJ2-7	TRBV30	CAWSPARVSEQYF
TRBJ1-1	TRBV5-1	CASGPGQVNTEAFF
TRBJ2-1	TRBV29-1	CSVEWEQFF
TRBJ1-2	TRBV29-1	CSVARNYGYTF
TRBJ2-1	TRBV27	CASSLYAGLNEQFF
TRBJ1-1	TRBV25-1	CASSDDESQDSGLAFF
TRBJ2-3	TRBV13	CASSLYFEAGTDTQYF
TRBJ2-4	TRBV4-2	CASTPLWGAGAKNIQYF